The 4 T cell receptor beta chains below come from one sample, sequenced in a study of monozygotic twins with cystic fibrosis. Libraries were prepared by immunoSEQ multiplex PCR; TCRdb keeps only in-frame clonotypes and omits some of them. Here the sample spans about 39,000 clones, around nine tenths being singletons. The sample comprised blood. The receptors here all came from a boy aged 2 to 9 with cystic fibrosis.

The rearrangement uses TRBV28 and TRBJ1-2; D is possibly TRBD1 (5 bases). Per germline, CDR1 MDHEN and CDR2 SYDVKM. The V gene lost 2 bases and the J gene lost 2 bases, with 9 bases spanning the gap. The CDR3 totals 14 residues. This CDR3 is CASSLPGSNYGYTF. DNA of the CDR3: TGTGCCAGCAGTTTACCAGGGTCCAACTATGGCTACACCTTC.

This chain connects TRBV6-4 to TRBJ2-6, with 10 bases fitting TRBD1. The CDR3 totals 19 residues. Germline V gene data show CDR1 as MRHNA and CDR2 as SNTAGT. Germline trimming cut 0 bases from V and 0 bases from J; bases unmatched to any gene: 5. The CDR3: CASSDSGDRGPSGANVLTF. The CDR3 DNA sequence: TGTGCCAGCAGTGACTCGGGGGACAGGGGCCCCTCTGGGGCCAACGTCCTGACTTTC.

The rearrangement joins TRBV7-6 to TRBJ2-6, with no clear D. The CDR3 loop spans 16 amino acids. Between the trimmed V and J ends, which lost 1 base and 0 bases, there was a span of 7 bases. The V gene's germline CDR1 is SGHVS and CDR2 FNYEAQ. The CDR3 coding sequence is TGTGCCAGCAGCTTAGTGTCTGCCTCTGGGGCCAACGTCCTGACTTTC. Translated: CASSLVSASGANVLTF.

The CDR3 is CASSPGTGEGQPQHF. CDR3 nucleotide sequence: TGTGCCAGCAGCCCTGGGACAGGGGAGGGCCAGCCCCAGCATTTT. The gene calls are TRBV5-8 and TRBJ1-5; TRBD1 matches 10 bases. Looked up from germline, CDR1 is SGHTS and CDR2 is YDEGEE. V lost 4 bases, J lost 7 bases, and 8 bases stayed unmatched. The CDR3 is 15 amino acids.